The rows below give T cell receptor beta chains drawn from one sample of a study of cytomegalovirus exposure and HLA in healthy donors. Only in-frame clones appear in the TCRdb table, and some are missing; sequencing was by immunoSEQ multiplex PCR. The table lists about 55,000 clones, more than 75% of them singletons, with 1.4% in the top ten. The sample comprised PBMCs. All receptors derive from a female donor in good health and CMV-seronegative. Each CDR3 is given with its conserved first and last residue. D genes are given only for firm matches. Only some rows state a clone size, as once, few, many or a class for expanded clones.

d_call | j_call | cdr3_length | clone_size | v_call | cdr3_aa | cdr3_nt
- | TRBJ2-7 | 16 | - | TRBV14 | CASSQVPFSRSYEQYF | TGTGCCAGCAGCCAAGTTCCCTTTAGCCGCTCCTACGAGCAGTACTTC
- | TRBJ2-7 | 11 | - | TRBV7-9 | CASSRSNEQYF | TGTGCCAGCAGCCGGAGCAACGAGCAGTACTTC
- | TRBJ2-5 | 15 | - | TRBV29-1 | CSVSFGVAAQETQYF | TGCAGCGTGTCCTTTGGGGTAGCGGCTCAAGAGACCCAGTACTTC
TRBD1 | TRBJ1-5 | 12 | - | TRBV6-6 | CASHRGNQPQHF | TGTGCCAGCCACAGGGGGAATCAGCCCCAGCATTTT
TRBD1 | TRBJ1-2 | 13 | - | TRBV14 | CASSDRGGDGYTF | TGTGCCAGCAGCGACAGGGGAGGCGATGGCTACACCTTC
TRBD1 | TRBJ2-7 | 13 | - | TRBV29-1 | CSVEGQGVRKQYF | TGCAGCGTTGAAGGTCAGGGGGTTCGGAAGCAGTACTTC
- | TRBJ2-7 | 14 | - | TRBV7-9 | CASSFRGGRYEQYF | TGTGCCAGCAGCTTCAGGGGTGGGCGGTACGAGCAGTACTTC
- | TRBJ2-7 | 13 | few | TRBV30 | CAWSVNRPYEQYF | TGTGCCTGGAGTGTAAACAGACCCTACGAGCAGTACTTC
- | TRBJ1-2 | 14 | - | TRBV10-3 | CAIRLAGVNYGYTF | TGTGCCATCAGGCTTGCGGGGGTTAACTATGGCTACACCTTC
- | TRBJ2-5 | 16 | - | TRBV7-9 | CASSPPLGTSEETQYF | TGTGCCAGCAGCCCCCCTCTCGGGACAAGCGAAGAGACCCAGTACTTC
TRBD2 | TRBJ2-5 | 18 | once | TRBV5-1 | CASSPRTSGGPLEETQYF | TGCGCCAGCAGCCCTCGGACTAGCGGGGGGCCCCTAGAAGAGACCCAGTACTTC
- | TRBJ2-7 | 13 | - | TRBV27 | CASSSDSSYEQYF | TGTGCCAGCAGTTCGGACAGCTCCTACGAGCAGTACTTC
TRBD2 | TRBJ2-7 | 15 | few | TRBV7-3 | CASSDPLAGVYEQYF | TGTGCCAGCAGCGACCCACTAGCGGGGGTATACGAGCAGTACTTC
TRBD1 | TRBJ2-7 | 18 | once | TRBV6-1 | CASSGRQGAAMLAYEQYF | TGTGCCAGCAGTGGAAGACAGGGGGCCGCCATGCTGGCATACGAGCAGTACTTC
TRBD1 | TRBJ2-5 | 13 | once | TRBV11-2 | CASSRRQGETQYF | TGTGCCAGCAGCCGGCGACAGGGAGAGACCCAGTACTTC
TRBD1 | TRBJ1-3 | 15 | - | TRBV6-1 | CASSEAYRGGNTIYF | TGTGCCAGCAGTGAAGCTTACAGGGGTGGAAACACCATATATTTT
- | TRBJ1-5 | 15 | - | TRBV10-3 | CAISESKGEHQPQHF | TGTGCCATCAGTGAGTCGAAGGGAGAGCATCAGCCCCAGCATTTT
TRBD1 | TRBJ1-2 | 13 | - | TRBV5-6 | CASSWTGLYGYTF | TGTGCCAGCAGCTGGACAGGCCTCTATGGCTACACCTTC
- | TRBJ1-2 | 13 | once | TRBV6-1 | CASTLNGGYGYTF | TGTGCCAGCACCCTGAATGGAGGCTATGGCTACACCTTC
- | TRBJ2-7 | 13 | - | TRBV5-1 | CATQQRVAYEQYF | TGCGCCACACAACAGAGAGTGGCCTACGAGCAGTACTTC
TRBD2 | TRBJ2-5 | 16 | - | TRBV28 | CASSLWTSGGVETQYF | TGTGCCAGCAGTTTGTGGACTAGCGGGGGGGTAGAGACCCAGTACTTC
TRBD2 | TRBJ2-1 | 15 | - | TRBV5-4 | CASSLAGGPANEQFF | TGTGCCAGCAGCCTAGCGGGGGGGCCTGCCAATGAGCAGTTCTTC
TRBD2 | TRBJ2-7 | 14 | few | TRBV5-4 | CASSLAGGQDEQYF | TGTGCCAGCAGCTTAGCGGGGGGGCAGGACGAGCAGTACTTC
TRBD1 | TRBJ1-1 | 14 | - | TRBV28 | CASVAQGAWTEAFF | TGTGCCAGCGTGGCCCAGGGGGCATGGACTGAAGCTTTCTTT
- | TRBJ2-7 | 13 | - | TRBV6-5 | CASSPLRGNEQYF | TGTGCCAGCAGTCCCCTTCGGGGGAACGAGCAGTACTTC
TRBD1 | TRBJ2-7 | 16 | - | TRBV15 | CATSRGTGDLSYEQYF | TGTGCCACCAGCAGAGGAACAGGGGACCTATCCTACGAGCAGTACTTC
- | TRBJ2-7 | 16 | once | TRBV6-1 | CASSEGGGALGYEQYF | TGTGCCAGCAGTGAAGGAGGCGGCGCGCTGGGCTACGAGCAGTACTTC
TRBD1 | TRBJ2-7 | 15 | - | TRBV5-6 | CASSVRTGGDWEQYF | TGTGCCAGCAGCGTGCGGACAGGGGGCGATTGGGAGCAGTACTTC
- | TRBJ1-2 | 13 | - | TRBV13 | CASSLIQGGGYTF | TGTGCCAGCAGCTTAATACAGGGCGGTGGCTACACCTTC
- | TRBJ1-2 | 18 | - | TRBV10-1 | CASSESECASGGRYGYTF | TGCGCCAGCAGTGAGTCGGAATGTGCTTCGGGGGGCCGCTATGGCTACACCTTC
TRBD1 | TRBJ1-1 | 13 | - | TRBV10-2 | CASQGQVGTEAFF | TGCGCCAGCCAAGGACAGGTCGGCACTGAAGCTTTCTTT
TRBD1 | TRBJ1-1 | 13 | - | TRBV11-2 | CASSLGTGTEAFF | TGTGCCAGCAGCTTAGGGACAGGGACTGAAGCTTTCTTT
- | TRBJ1-1 | 13 | - | TRBV2 | CASSDIGRSEAFF | TGTGCCAGCAGCGACATCGGCCGGTCCGAAGCTTTCTTT
- | TRBJ1-1 | 14 | once | TRBV7-8 | CASSPRRGNTEAFF | TGTGCCAGCAGCCCAAGACGGGGAAACACTGAAGCTTTCTTT
- | TRBJ1-1 | 15 | - | TRBV5-1 | CASSLSLGVNTEAFF | TGCGCCAGCAGCTTGTCGCTAGGGGTGAACACTGAAGCTTTCTTT
- | TRBJ2-3 | 14 | - | TRBV7-8 | CASSSAFTTDTQYF | TGTGCCAGCAGCTCTGCGTTTACCACAGATACGCAGTATTTT
TRBD1 | TRBJ1-3 | 14 | once | TRBV5-1 | CASSPVGQGNTIYF | TGCGCCAGCAGCCCAGTGGGACAGGGAAACACCATATATTTT
TRBD2 | TRBJ2-2 | 15 | - | TRBV6-4 | CASSPDGGVGGELFF | TGTGCCAGCAGCCCCGACGGGGGGGTCGGCGGGGAGCTGTTTTTT
- | TRBJ1-6 | 15 | - | TRBV5-1 | CASSLDTGPNSPLHF | TGCGCCAGCAGCTTGGATACAGGTCCTAATTCACCCCTCCACTTT
- | TRBJ1-4 | 15 | few | TRBV5-1 | CASSLEDSTNEKLFF | TGCGCCAGCAGCTTGGAAGACTCAACTAATGAAAAACTGTTTTTT
- | TRBJ2-7 | 12 | - | TRBV30 | CALRQGSYEQYF | TGTGCCCTGCGGCAGGGGAGCTACGAGCAGTACTTC
TRBD1 | TRBJ2-4 | 15 | - | TRBV7-2 | CASSFVGTGGNIQYF | TGTGCCAGCAGCTTCGTCGGGACAGGGGGTAACATTCAGTACTTC
- | TRBJ2-3 | 14 | - | TRBV5-4 | CASSPRAATDTQYF | TGTGCCAGCAGCCCGAGGGCAGCCACAGATACGCAGTATTTT
- | TRBJ2-7 | 14 | - | TRBV27 | CASSSRGGSNEQYF | TGTGCCAGCAGTTCAAGGGGGGGCTCGAACGAGCAGTACTTC
TRBD1 | TRBJ1-4 | 14 | few | TRBV6-5 | CASRLGTGAEKLFF | TGTGCCAGCAGACTCGGGACAGGGGCGGAAAAACTGTTTTTT
TRBD1 | TRBJ2-7 | 14 | few | TRBV4-3 | CASSQGVTGREQYF | TGCGCCAGCAGCCAAGGTGTGACAGGGCGAGAGCAGTACTTC
TRBD1 | TRBJ1-5 | 15 | - | TRBV2 | CASSGKGQGNQPQHF | TGTGCCAGCAGTGGAAAGGGACAGGGTAATCAGCCCCAGCATTTT
TRBD2 | TRBJ2-1 | 18 | - | TRBV18 | CASSPSRIPGTNNNEQFF | TGTGCCAGCTCACCATCCCGGATTCCCGGGACTAATAACAATGAGCAGTTCTTC
- | TRBJ1-2 | 14 | few | TRBV11-1 | CASGSVRGNYGYTF | TGTGCCAGCGGTAGCGTCAGAGGAAACTATGGCTACACCTTC
- | TRBJ1-6 | 16 | - | TRBV10-3 | CAISEVPPVENSPLHF | TGTGCCATCAGTGAAGTCCCGCCCGTTGAGAATTCACCCCTCCACTTT
- | TRBJ1-1 | 13 | - | TRBV29-1 | CSVGRQFNTEAFF | TGCAGCGTGGGCCGACAGTTTAACACTGAAGCTTTCTTT
- | TRBJ2-1 | 15 | - | TRBV7-8 | CASSFSGNSYNEQFF | TGTGCCAGCAGCTTTAGCGGCAACTCCTACAATGAGCAGTTCTTC
- | TRBJ2-2 | 13 | few | TRBV5-8 | CASSLVEVGELFF | TGTGCCAGCAGCTTGGTTGAGGTCGGGGAGCTGTTTTTT
TRBD1 | TRBJ1-1 | 15 | - | TRBV6-5 | CASSSGGAGNTEAFF | TGTGCCAGCAGTTCAGGGGGCGCCGGGAACACTGAAGCTTTCTTT
- | TRBJ1-2 | 14 | once | TRBV30 | CAWRLVGGIKGYTF | TGTGCCTGGCGCCTGGTGGGGGGAATAAAGGGCTACACCTTC
- | TRBJ1-1 | 12 | - | TRBV27 | CASSSRTGEAFF | TGTGCCAGCAGTTCGAGGACGGGAGAAGCTTTCTTT
- | TRBJ1-5 | 17 | - | TRBV6-4 | CASSDSSNPGGNQPQHF | TGTGCCAGCAGTGACTCGAGTAACCCAGGGGGCAATCAGCCCCAGCATTTT
TRBD1 | TRBJ1-5 | 14 | - | TRBV6-5 | CASSSTGSNQPQHF | TGTGCCAGCAGTTCGACAGGGAGCAATCAGCCCCAGCATTTT
TRBD1 | TRBJ2-7 | 14 | - | TRBV6-1 | CASSGQAKPYEQYF | TGTGCCAGCAGCGGACAGGCTAAACCCTACGAGCAGTACTTC
- | TRBJ2-1 | 16 | - | TRBV18 | CASSLPGVSKLTEQFF | TGTGCCAGCTCACTGCCCGGAGTTTCGAAGCTCACTGAGCAGTTCTTC